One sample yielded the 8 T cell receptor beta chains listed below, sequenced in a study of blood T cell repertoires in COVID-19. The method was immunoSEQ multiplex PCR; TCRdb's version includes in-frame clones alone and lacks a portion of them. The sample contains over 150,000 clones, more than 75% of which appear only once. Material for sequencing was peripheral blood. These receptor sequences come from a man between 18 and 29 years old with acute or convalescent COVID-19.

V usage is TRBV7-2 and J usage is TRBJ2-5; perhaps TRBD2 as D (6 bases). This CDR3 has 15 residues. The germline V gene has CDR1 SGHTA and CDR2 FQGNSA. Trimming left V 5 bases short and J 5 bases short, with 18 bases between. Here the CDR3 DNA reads TGTGCCAGCAGCCTACTAGCTCCAGAAGGGGAGACCCAGTACTTC. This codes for CASSLLAPEGETQYF.

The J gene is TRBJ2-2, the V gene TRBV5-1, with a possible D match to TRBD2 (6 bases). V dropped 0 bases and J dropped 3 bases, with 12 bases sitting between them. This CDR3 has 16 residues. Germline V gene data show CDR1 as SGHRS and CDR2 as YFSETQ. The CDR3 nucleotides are TGCGCCAGCAGCTTGGCGGCGGGACGGGACACCGGGGAGCTGTTTTTT. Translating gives CASSLAAGRDTGELFF.

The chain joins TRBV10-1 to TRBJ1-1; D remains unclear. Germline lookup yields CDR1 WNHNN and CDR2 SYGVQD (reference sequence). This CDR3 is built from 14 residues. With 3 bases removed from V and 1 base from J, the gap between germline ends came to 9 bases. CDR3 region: CASSDFRGNTEAFF. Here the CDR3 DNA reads TGCGCCAGCAGTGATTTTCGGGGGAACACTGAAGCTTTCTTT.

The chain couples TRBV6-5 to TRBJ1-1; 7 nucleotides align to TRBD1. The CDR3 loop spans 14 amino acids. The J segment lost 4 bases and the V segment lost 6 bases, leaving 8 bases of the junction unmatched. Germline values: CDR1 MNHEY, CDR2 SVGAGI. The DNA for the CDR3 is TGTGCCAGCAGCTTGGACAGGCTGATCACTGAAGCTTTCTTT. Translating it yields CASSLDRLITEAFF.

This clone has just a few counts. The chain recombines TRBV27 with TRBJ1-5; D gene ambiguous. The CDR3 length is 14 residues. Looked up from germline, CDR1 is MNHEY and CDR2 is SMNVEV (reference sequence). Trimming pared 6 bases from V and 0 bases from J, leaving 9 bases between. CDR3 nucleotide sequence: TGTGCCAGCAGACGGGGATCTAGCAATCAGCCCCAGCATTTT. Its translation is CASRRGSSNQPQHF.

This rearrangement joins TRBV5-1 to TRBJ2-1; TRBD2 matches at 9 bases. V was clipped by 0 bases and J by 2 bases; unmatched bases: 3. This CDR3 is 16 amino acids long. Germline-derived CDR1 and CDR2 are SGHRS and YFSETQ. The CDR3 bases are TGCGCCAGCAGCTTGGTTGGCGGGAGGGCCTACAATGAGCAGTTCTTC. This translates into CASSLVGGRAYNEQFF.

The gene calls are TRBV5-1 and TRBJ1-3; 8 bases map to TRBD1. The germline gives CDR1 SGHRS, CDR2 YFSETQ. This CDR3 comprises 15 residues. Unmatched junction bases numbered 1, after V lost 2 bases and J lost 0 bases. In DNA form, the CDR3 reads TGCGCCAGCAGCTTAACAGGGGGCTCTGGAAACACCATATATTTT. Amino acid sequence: CASSLTGGSGNTIYF.

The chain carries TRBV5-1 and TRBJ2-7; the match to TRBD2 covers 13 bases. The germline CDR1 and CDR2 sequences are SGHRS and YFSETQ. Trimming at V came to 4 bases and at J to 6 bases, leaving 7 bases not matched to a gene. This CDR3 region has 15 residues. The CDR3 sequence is CASSGGTSGELEQYF. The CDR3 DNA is TGCGCCAGCAGCGGGGGGACTAGCGGGGAGCTCGAGCAGTACTTC. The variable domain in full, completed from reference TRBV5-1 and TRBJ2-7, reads KAGVTQTPRYLIKTRGQQVTLSCSPISGHRSVSWYQQTPGQGLQFLFEYFSETQRNKGNFPGRFSGRQFSNSRSEMNVSTLELGDSALYLCASSGGTSGELEQYFGPGTRLTVT.